This TCR beta chain originates from a study of blood T cell repertoires in COVID-19. Study details: Samples of COVID-19 (acute and convalescent) were obtained from the United States, Italy and Spain. PBMCs, B-cell-depleted T cells, or T cells provided the cDNA or gDNA that made up the material.

Original methodology: Estimated nucleated cell counts came from reference gene primer amplification. Repertoires were generated with immunoSEQ multiplex PCR, while TCRdb's copy carries only in-frame clones and drops some. The D gene and trimming were derived from the DNA, and the V and J assignments and clone size from that table. The profile shows fewer than 120,000 clones, 76% of them singletons. In this sample, this clone turned up a few times. The sequenced material came from peripheral blood. This sequence originates from a woman of 80 years or more with acute or convalescent COVID-19.

The CDR3 bases are TGTGCCACCAGGCGGGGGACCGTGAGTGAGCAGTTCTTC. This codes for CATRRGTVSEQFF. The V and J genes are TRBV24-1 and TRBJ2-1; 7 bases align to TRBD2. The germline V gene has CDR1 KGHDR and CDR2 SFDVKD. V lost 7 bases, J lost 9 bases, and 8 bases stayed unmatched. The CDR3 sequence is 13 residues long.